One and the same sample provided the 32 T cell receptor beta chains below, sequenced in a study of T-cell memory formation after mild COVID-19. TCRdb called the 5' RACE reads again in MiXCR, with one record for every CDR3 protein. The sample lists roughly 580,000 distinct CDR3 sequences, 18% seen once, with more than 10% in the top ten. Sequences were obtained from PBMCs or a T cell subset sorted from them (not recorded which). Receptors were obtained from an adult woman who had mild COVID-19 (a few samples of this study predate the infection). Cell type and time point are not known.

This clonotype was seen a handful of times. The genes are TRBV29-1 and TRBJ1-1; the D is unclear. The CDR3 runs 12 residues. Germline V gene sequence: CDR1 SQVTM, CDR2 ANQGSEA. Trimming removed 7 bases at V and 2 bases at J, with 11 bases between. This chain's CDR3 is CSAHFSNTEAFF. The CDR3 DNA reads TGCAGCGCCCACTTCAGCAACACTGAAGCTTTCTTT. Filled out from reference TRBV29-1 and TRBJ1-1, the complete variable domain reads SAVISQKPSRDICQRGTSLTIQCQVDSQVTMMFWYRQQPGQSLTLIATANQGSEATYESGFVIDKFPISRPNLTFSTLTVSNMSPEDSSIYLCSAHFSNTEAFFGQGTRLTVV.

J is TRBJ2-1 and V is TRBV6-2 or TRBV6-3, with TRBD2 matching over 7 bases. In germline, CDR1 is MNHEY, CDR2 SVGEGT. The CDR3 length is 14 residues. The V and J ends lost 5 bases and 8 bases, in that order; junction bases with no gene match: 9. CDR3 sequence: CASSALRAGDEQFF. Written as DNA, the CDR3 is TGTGCCAGCAGTGCACTTCGGGCGGGGGATGAGCAGTTCTTC.

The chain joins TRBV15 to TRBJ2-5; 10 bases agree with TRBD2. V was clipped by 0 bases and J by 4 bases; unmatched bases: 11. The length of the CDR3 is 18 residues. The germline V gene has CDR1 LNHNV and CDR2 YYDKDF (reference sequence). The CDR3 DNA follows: TGTGCCACCAGCAGAGATCGGGGAGCGGGGGGGCGTTCAGAGACCCAGTACTTC. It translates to CATSRDRGAGGRSETQYF.

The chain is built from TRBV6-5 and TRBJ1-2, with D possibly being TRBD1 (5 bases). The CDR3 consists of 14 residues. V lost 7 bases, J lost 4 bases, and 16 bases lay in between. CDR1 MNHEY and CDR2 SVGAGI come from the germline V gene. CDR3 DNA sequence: TGTGCCAGCACCCCCCGGGGCACTACCTATGGCTACACCTTC. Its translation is CASTPRGTTYGYTF.

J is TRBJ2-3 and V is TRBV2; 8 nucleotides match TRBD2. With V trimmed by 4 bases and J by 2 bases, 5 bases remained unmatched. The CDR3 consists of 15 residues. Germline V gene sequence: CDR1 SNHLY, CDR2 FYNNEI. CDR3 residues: CASSGAGGLTDTQYF. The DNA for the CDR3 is TGTGCCAGCAGTGGGGCGGGGGGCCTCACAGATACGCAGTATTTT.

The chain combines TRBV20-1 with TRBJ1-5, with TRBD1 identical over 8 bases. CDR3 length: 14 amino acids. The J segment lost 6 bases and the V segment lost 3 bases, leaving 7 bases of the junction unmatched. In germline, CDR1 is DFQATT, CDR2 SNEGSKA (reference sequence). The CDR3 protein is CSASSQGARQPQHF. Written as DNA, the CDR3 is TGCAGTGCTAGCAGTCAGGGGGCTCGTCAGCCCCAGCATTTT.

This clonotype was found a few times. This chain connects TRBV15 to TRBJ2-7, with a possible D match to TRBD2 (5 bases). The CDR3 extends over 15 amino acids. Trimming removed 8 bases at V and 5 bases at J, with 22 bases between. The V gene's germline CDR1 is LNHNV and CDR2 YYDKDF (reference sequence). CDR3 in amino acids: CATRETRSPLDEQYF. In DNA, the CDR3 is TGTGCCACCCGGGAAACTAGATCCCCTCTGGACGAGCAGTACTTC. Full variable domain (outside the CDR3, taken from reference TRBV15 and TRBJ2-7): DAMVIQNPRYQVTQFGKPVTLSCSQTLNHNVMYWYQQKSSQAPKLLFHYYDKDFNNEADTPDNFQSRRPNTSFCFLDIRSPGLGDTAMYLCATRETRSPLDEQYFGPGTRLTVT.

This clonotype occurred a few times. CDR3 region: CASRDLSSYEQYF. The CDR3 DNA follows: TGCGCCAGCAGAGACTTAAGCTCCTACGAGCAGTACTTC. The chain links TRBV5-1 to TRBJ2-7; D unresolved. Trimming stripped 5 bases from V and 0 bases from J, with 9 bases between. The CDR3 is 13 residues long. Germline-derived CDR1 and CDR2 are SGHRS and YFSETQ.

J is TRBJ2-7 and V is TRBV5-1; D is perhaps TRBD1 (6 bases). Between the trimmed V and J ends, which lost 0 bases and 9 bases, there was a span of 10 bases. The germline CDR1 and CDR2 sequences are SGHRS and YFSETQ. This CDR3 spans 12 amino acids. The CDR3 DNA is TGCGCCAGCAGCTTGGCACAGGGTGGGCAGTACTTC. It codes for CASSLAQGGQYF.

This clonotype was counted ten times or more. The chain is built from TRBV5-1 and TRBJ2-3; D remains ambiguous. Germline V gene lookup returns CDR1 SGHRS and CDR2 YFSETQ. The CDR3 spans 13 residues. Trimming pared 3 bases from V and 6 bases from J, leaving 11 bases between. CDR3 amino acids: CASSSTPRDTQYF. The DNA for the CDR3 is TGCGCCAGCAGCTCCACGCCGCGGGATACGCAGTATTTT.

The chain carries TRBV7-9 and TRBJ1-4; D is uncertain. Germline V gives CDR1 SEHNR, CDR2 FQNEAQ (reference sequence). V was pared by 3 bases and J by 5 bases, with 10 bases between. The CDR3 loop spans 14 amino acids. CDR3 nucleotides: TGTGCCAGCAGCTTGTCACAGCCCAATGAAAAACTGTTTTTT. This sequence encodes CASSLSQPNEKLFF.

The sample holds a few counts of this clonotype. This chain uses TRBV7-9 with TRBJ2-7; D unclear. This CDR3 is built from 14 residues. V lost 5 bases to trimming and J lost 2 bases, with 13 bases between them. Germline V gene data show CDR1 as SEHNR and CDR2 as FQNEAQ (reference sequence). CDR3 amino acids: CASSGMGIPYEQYF. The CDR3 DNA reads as TGTGCCAGCAGCGGTATGGGGATACCCTACGAGCAGTACTTC.

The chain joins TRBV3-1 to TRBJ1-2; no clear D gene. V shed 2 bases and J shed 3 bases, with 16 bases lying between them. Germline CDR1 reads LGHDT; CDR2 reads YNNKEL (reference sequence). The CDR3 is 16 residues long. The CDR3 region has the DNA TGTGCCAGCAGCCAAAACTTCGGCCGCGGGGACTATGGCTACACCTTC. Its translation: CASSQNFGRGDYGYTF.

The CDR3 coding sequence is TGTGCCAGCAGCCCTCGGACTAGTTTAAGCAATGAGCAGTTCTTC. Its translation: CASSPRTSLSNEQFF. V gene TRBV7-2 combines with J gene TRBJ2-1; 7 positions match TRBD2. This CDR3 is built from 15 residues. CDR1 and CDR2 from the germline V gene are SGHTA and FQGNSA. V shed 5 bases and J 6 bases; nucleotides not matched to a gene: 10.

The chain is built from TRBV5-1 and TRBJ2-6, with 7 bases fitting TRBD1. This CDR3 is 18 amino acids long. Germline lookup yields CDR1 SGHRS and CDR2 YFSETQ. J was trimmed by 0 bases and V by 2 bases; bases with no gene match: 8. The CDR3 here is CASSFPKGASSGANVLTF. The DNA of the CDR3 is TGCGCCAGCAGCTTCCCAAAGGGGGCGAGCTCTGGGGCCAACGTCCTGACTTTC.

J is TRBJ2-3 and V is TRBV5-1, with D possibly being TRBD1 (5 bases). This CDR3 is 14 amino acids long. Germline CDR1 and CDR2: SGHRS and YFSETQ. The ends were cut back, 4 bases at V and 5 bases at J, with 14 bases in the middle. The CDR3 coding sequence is TGCGCCAGCAGCCTCCAAGGGGCCGGAGATACGCAGTATTTT. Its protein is CASSLQGAGDTQYF.

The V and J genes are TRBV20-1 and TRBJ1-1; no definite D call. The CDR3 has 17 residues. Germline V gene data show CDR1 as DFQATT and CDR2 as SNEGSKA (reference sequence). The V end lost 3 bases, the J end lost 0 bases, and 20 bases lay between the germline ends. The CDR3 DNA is TGCAGTGCTAGGGTATTGGGAATCGCTTCCGTGAACACTGAAGCTTTCTTT. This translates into CSARVLGIASVNTEAFF.

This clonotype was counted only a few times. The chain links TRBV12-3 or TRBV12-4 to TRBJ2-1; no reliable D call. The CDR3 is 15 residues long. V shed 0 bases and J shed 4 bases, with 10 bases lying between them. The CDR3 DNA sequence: TGTGCCAGCAGTTTAGCCCCGATAGGATACAATGAGCAGTTCTTC. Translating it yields CASSLAPIGYNEQFF.

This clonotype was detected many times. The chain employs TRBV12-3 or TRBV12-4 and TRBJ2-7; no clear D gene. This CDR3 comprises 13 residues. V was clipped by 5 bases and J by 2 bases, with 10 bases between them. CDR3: CASSPTGPYEQYF. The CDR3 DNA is TGTGCCAGCAGTCCTACCGGCCCCTACGAGCAGTACTTC.

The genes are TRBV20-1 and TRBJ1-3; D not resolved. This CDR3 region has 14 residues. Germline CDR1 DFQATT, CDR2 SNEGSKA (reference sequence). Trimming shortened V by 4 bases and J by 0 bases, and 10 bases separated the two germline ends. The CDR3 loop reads CSATPSHSGNTIYF. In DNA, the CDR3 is TGCAGTGCTACCCCCTCACACTCTGGAAACACCATATATTTT.

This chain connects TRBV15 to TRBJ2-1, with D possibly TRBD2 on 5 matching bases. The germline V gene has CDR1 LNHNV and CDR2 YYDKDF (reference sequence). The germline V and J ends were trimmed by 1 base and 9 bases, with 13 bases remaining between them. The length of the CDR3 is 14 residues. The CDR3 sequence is CATSRVATWGEQFF. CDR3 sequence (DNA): TGTGCCACCAGCAGAGTAGCGACCTGGGGTGAGCAGTTCTTC.

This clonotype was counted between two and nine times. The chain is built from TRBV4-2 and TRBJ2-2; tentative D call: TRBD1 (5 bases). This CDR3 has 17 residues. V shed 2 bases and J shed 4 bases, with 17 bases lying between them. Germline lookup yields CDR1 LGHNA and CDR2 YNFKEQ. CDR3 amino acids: CASSQPTTRESTGELFF. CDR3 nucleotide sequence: TGTGCCAGCAGCCAACCCACGACCAGGGAAAGCACCGGGGAGCTGTTTTTT.

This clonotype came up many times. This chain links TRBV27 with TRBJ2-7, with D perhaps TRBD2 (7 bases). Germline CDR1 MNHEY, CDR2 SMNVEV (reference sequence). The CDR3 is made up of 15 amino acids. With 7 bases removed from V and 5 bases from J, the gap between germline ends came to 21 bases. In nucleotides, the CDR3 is TGTGCCAGCATCCCGGAGGGAGGGGGGGACGACGAGCAGTACTTC. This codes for CASIPEGGGDDEQYF.

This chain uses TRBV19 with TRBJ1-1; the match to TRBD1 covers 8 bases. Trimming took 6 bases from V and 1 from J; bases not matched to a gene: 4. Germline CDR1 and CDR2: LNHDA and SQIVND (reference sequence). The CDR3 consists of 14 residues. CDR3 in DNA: TGTGCCAGTAGGTTCGGGACAGGGAACACTGAAGCTTTCTTT. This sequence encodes CASRFGTGNTEAFF.

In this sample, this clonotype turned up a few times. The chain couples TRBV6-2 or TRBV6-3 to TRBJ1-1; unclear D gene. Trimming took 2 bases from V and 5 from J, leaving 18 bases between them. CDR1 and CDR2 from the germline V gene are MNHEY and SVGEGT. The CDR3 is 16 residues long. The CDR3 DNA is TGTGCCAGCAGTTACAGGGCCTTCTCCAGTAGGACTGAAGCTTTCTTT. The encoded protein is CASSYRAFSSRTEAFF.

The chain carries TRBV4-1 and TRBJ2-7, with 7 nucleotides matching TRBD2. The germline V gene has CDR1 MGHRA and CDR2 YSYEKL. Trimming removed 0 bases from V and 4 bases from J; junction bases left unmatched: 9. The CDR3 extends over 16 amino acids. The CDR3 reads CASSQERGVVGYEQYF. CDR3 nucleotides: TGCGCCAGCAGCCAAGAACGGGGGGTTGTAGGATACGAGCAGTACTTC.

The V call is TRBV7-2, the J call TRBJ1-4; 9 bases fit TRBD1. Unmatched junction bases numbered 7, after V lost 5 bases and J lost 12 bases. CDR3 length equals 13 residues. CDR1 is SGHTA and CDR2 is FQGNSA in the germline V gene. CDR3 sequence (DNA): TGTGCCAGCAGCCGCGGGACAGGGTGGGAACTGTTTTTT. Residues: CASSRGTGWELFF.

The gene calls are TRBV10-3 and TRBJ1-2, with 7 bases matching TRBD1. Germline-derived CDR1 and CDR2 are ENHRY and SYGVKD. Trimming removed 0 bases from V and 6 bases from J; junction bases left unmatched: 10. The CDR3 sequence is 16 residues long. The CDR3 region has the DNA TGTGCCATCAGTGAGTCGTACCTCAGACAGGGCGATGGCTACACCTTC. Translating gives CAISESYLRQGDGYTF.

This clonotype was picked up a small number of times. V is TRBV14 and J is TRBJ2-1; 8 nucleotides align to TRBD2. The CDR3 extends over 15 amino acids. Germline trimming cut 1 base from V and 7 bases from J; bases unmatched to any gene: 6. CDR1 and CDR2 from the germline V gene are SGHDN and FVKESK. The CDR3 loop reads CASSQVPAGVNEQFF. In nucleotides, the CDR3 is TGTGCCAGCAGCCAAGTTCCAGCGGGGGTTAATGAGCAGTTCTTC.

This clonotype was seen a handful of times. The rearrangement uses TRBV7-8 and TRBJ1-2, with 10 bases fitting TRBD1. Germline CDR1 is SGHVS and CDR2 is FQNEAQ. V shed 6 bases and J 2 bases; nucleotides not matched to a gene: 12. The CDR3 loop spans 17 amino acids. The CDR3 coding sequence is TGTGCCAGCAGTTCAAAGCCGGGACAGGGGAGGAACTATGGCTACACCTTC. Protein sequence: CASSSKPGQGRNYGYTF.

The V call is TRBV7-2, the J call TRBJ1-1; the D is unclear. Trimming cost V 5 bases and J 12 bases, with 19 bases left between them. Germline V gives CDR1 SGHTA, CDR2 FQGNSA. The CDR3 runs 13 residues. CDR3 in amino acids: CASSSREPGIPFF. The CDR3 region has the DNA TGTGCCAGCAGCAGCCGGGAGCCTGGGATCCCTTTCTTT.

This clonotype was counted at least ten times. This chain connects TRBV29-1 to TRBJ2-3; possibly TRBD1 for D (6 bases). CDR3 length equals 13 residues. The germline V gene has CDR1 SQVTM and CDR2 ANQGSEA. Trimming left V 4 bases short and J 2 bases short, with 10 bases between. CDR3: CSVVQGNTDTQYF. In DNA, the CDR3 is TGCAGCGTTGTGCAGGGGAACACAGATACGCAGTATTTT.